The clone carrying this T cell receptor (beta chain) has at least ten counts. Its target is unknown. Eligible hyperthyroidism cases comprised new diagnoses of under 2 months' duration in individuals aged 18 to 65. This sample is part of a study of Graves' ophthalmopathy and Graves' hyperthyroidism. At the level of the study: Stable hyperthyroid donors showed no ophthalmopathy during 18 months follow-up. Whole-study results and caveats: The model forecast ophthalmopathy progression, reaching over 70% sensitivity and around 73% specificity.

Amplified material comprised TCR beta CDR3 regions derived from RNA transcripts. The library came from an HTBI-primed first-round RT-PCR and a second-round multiplex PCR. TCRdb independently ran MiXCR on the multiplex PCR reads; one entry per CDR3 protein. Among around 1,000,000 distinct CDR3 sequences listed, less than 45% were seen once. The receptor comes from an adult man with Graves' hyperthyroidism. The sample taken for sequencing was peripheral blood or thyroid tissue (not recorded which).

The CDR3 here is CASSFLSHGSYEQYF. CDR3 in DNA: TGCGCCAGCAGCTTCCTATCCCACGGCTCCTACGAGCAGTACTTC. The chain recombines TRBV5-1 with TRBJ2-7, with D hard to call. Trimming left V 2 bases short and J 0 bases short, with 12 bases between. The CDR3 length is 15 residues. Per germline, CDR1 SGHRS and CDR2 YFSETQ. Supplemented by reference TRBV5-1 and TRBJ2-7, the full variable domain reads KAGVTQTPRYLIKTRGQQVTLSCSPISGHRSVSWYQQTPGQGLQFLFEYFSETQRNKGNFPGRFSGRQFSNSRSEMNVSTLELGDSALYLCASSFLSHGSYEQYFGPGTRLTVT.